This is a list of T cell receptor beta chains from one sample in a study of regulatory T cells in long-lasting Graves disease. Using its own MiXCR run on the multiplex PCR reads, TCRdb lists one record per CDR3 protein. The table lists about half a million distinct CDR3 sequences, under 25% of them singletons. Sequenced material: peripheral blood mononuclear cells (PBMCs), taken when the disease was refractory, from a patient treated with antithyroid drugs. These receptor sequences come from a female donor with Graves disease. Each CDR3 is given without its conserved first and last residue. Fields, in order: J gene, V gene, CDR3 protein.

TRBJ1-1	TRBV6-1	ASSQDLSGVAEAF
TRBJ2-7	TRBV20-1	SAPGTSGRDSYEQY
TRBJ2-5	TRBV13	ASSLGDRGKTQY
TRBJ1-6	TRBV6-5	ASSYSWVSDSPLH
TRBJ1-6	TRBV5-1	ASSLEGYPPLH
TRBJ1-2	TRBV20-1	SASHQTVGTLYGYT
TRBJ2-7	TRBV29-1	SVQDSSSYEQY
TRBJ2-5	TRBV6-5	AGSYLGTVQETQY
TRBJ2-7	TRBV7-2	ASSNPQGWYEQY
TRBJ2-5	TRBV7-2	ASSSLPPNQETQY
TRBJ2-6	TRBV9	ASSGLHSGANVLT
TRBJ2-7	TRBV30	AWSVETFYEQY
TRBJ1-1	TRBV15	ATSRDPSGLEAF
TRBJ2-5	TRBV13	ASSFRREVAWETQY
TRBJ1-1	TRBV27	ASSYAGEGTEAF
TRBJ1-1	TRBV7-6	ASSLSSPSEAF
TRBJ1-1	TRBV19	ASNGGYYTEAF
TRBJ2-5	TRBV19	ASSSLGQTQETQY
TRBJ1-2	TRBV7-2	ASSLARTGLGYGYT
TRBJ2-3	TRBV28	ASIATGGRDTQY
TRBJ2-5	TRBV15	ATSRGRAQETQY
TRBJ1-5	TRBV6-2/TRBV6-3	ASSYLEDRADQPQH
TRBJ1-2	TRBV6-1	ASRRGVQGGAGYGYT
TRBJ1-1	TRBV29-1	SVGVPTGQYTEAF
TRBJ2-2	TRBV7-9	ACSLRGTGELF
TRBJ2-7	TRBV12-3/TRBV12-4	ASGFQGSGEQY
TRBJ2-5	TRBV2	ASSRVAGSQETQY
TRBJ2-4	TRBV28	ASSPSSLLVRNIQY
TRBJ1-2	TRBV19	ASSKTVNYGYT
TRBJ2-3	TRBV29-1	SVEESRGADTQY
TRBJ1-1	TRBV28	ASNPPDKNTEAF
TRBJ2-7	TRBV28	ASSSGTGDHEQY
TRBJ1-2	TRBV11-2	ASSHQPEAKSGYT
TRBJ1-3	TRBV9	ASSVETAGNTIY
TRBJ2-2	TRBV6-1	ATRTSATGELF
TRBJ2-5	TRBV7-9	ASSSHYLGDRGLRETQY
TRBJ1-1	TRBV7-9	ASSLVVPNTEAF
TRBJ1-5	TRBV12-3/TRBV12-4	ASGRQGLSNQPQH
TRBJ2-2	TRBV5-5	ASSSYLGRLNTGELF
TRBJ1-4	TRBV28	ASTLGGSNEKLF
TRBJ2-7	TRBV7-2	ASSYRSGILSSYEQY
TRBJ1-1	TRBV7-2	ASSQEFQGGNTEAF
TRBJ2-2	TRBV12-3/TRBV12-4	ASSLGGGGPSGELF
TRBJ1-1	TRBV6-2/TRBV6-3	ASSYSTGPYVMNTEAF
TRBJ2-7	TRBV28	ASSPPAGSYEQY
TRBJ2-2	TRBV12-3/TRBV12-4	ASSDWGPNTGELF